The source of this TCR beta chain is a study of cytomegalovirus exposure and HLA in healthy donors. This clone occurred a few times. Its specificity is not known. Primers for the PCR totalled 60 Vbeta and 13 Jbeta. Some clones are missing from TCRdb's copy, which holds only in-frame ones; the method was immunoSEQ multiplex PCR. The sample holds tens of thousands of clones, roughly 82% seen once. Study-level results: Highest at DRB1 and lowest at HLA-C, TCR association rates differed among HLA loci in a later analysis. Listed as cytomegalovirus-associated were over 150 TCR beta chains. The authors assumed roughly uniform sequencing depth across donors for presence/absence analyses.

The CDR3 runs to 17 residues. Germline lookup yields CDR1 GTSNPN and CDR2 SVGIG (reference sequence). Trimming removed 5 bases from V and 1 base from J; junction bases left unmatched: 13. Input material: PBMCs. The sequence was obtained from a man aged 25-45 years in good health and CMV-seropositive. The chain has TRBV30 and TRBJ2-3, with 9 nucleotides matching TRBD1. The CDR3 loop is CAWGFGTGPAGTDTQYF. Written as DNA, the CDR3 is TGTGCCTGGGGTTTCGGGACAGGGCCGGCCGGCACAGATACGCAGTATTTT.